Listed below are T cell receptor beta chains from one sample, sequenced in a study of T-cell reconstitution after alpha-beta-depleted transplantation in children. TCRdb ran MiXCR on the PCR reads and lists one entry per CDR3 protein. The data show 600,000 to 800,000 distinct CDR3 sequences, with 10% to 15% seen just once and around 0.79% held by the top ten. The input for sequencing was PBMCs, taken before TCRalphabeta/CD19-depleted stem cell transplant. The receptors were gathered from a girl aged 2 to 9 with congenital amegakaryocytic thrombocytopenia, due to receive a stem cell transplant. CDR3s include the opening cysteine and the closing phenylalanine or tryptophan. Each record gives: V gene, J gene, D gene, clone size, CDR3 protein, CDR3 DNA. The D gene is left open where the match is weak. Clone size is given for some rows only: seen once, a few or many times, or a class if the clone is expanded.

TRBV5-7	TRBJ2-7	TRBD1	.	CASSSVGQGPYEHYF	TGTGCCAGCAGCTCGGTGGGACAGGGACCCTACGAGCATTACTTC
TRBV5-1	TRBJ2-1	TRBD1	many	CASSLRTGVGDEQFF	TGCGCCAGCAGCTTACGGACAGGGGTAGGAGATGAGCAGTTCTTC
TRBV15	TRBJ1-2	TRBD1	many	CATSRDGIGGFSGGYTF	TGTGCCACCAGCAGAGATGGTATAGGGGGCTTCTCCGGTGGCTACACCTTC
TRBV12-3/TRBV12-4	TRBJ2-3	.	few	CASTPGRITDTQYF	TGTGCCAGCACTCCTGGACGGATCACAGATACGCAGTATTTT
TRBV20-1	TRBJ2-1	.	few	CSAYSRGDEQFF	TGCAGTGCTTACTCACGGGGCGATGAGCAGTTCTTC
TRBV2	TRBJ2-7	.	.	CASSVGFRGEQYF	TGTGCCAGCAGTGTAGGGTTTCGAGGCGAGCAGTACTTC
TRBV12-3/TRBV12-4	TRBJ2-3	TRBD2	.	CASRGSGPARDTQYF	TGTGCCAGCAGGGGTAGCGGGCCAGCGCGGGATACGCAGTATTTT
TRBV29-1	TRBJ2-5	.	few	CSVGRGEETQYF	TGCAGCGTTGGCAGGGGGGAGGAGACCCAGTACTTC
TRBV29-1	TRBJ2-7	.	many	CSVREISGSYEQYF	TGCAGCGTGAGGGAGATTAGCGGATCCTACGAGCAGTACTTC
TRBV5-1	TRBJ2-1	TRBD2	many	CASSNPSSGSSYNEQFF	TGCGCCAGCAGCAATCCATCTAGCGGAAGCTCCTACAATGAGCAGTTCTTC
TRBV20-1	TRBJ1-1	TRBD1	many	CSAVPTGAWTEAFF	TGCAGTGCTGTCCCTACAGGGGCGTGGACTGAAGCTTTCTTT
TRBV25-1	TRBJ2-7	.	.	CASSEEGAKIGEQYF	TGTGCCAGCAGTGAGGAGGGGGCCAAAATTGGGGAGCAGTACTTC
TRBV7-9	TRBJ2-2	.	many	CASRPSPNTGELFF	TGTGCCAGCAGGCCTTCCCCGAACACCGGGGAGCTGTTTTTT
TRBV7-9	TRBJ2-1	.	.	CASSFPTASEQFF	TGTGCCAGCAGCTTTCCCACGGCAAGTGAGCAGTTCTTC
TRBV18	TRBJ2-1	.	many	CASSPWAGRTASSYNEQFF	TGTGCCAGCTCACCATGGGCGGGTCGGACGGCAAGCTCCTACAATGAGCAGTTCTTC
TRBV5-1	TRBJ2-1	TRBD2	many	CASSLWTGGSNEQFF	TGCGCCAGCAGCTTGTGGACGGGCGGGAGCAATGAGCAGTTCTTC
TRBV5-6	TRBJ1-1	.	many	CASSLNPRVGTEAFF	TGTGCCAGCAGCCTTAACCCCAGGGTAGGAACTGAAGCTTTCTTT
TRBV12-3/TRBV12-4	TRBJ1-1	.	many	CASSPGQSEAFF	TGTGCCAGCAGCCCCGGACAGAGTGAAGCTTTCTTT
TRBV12-3/TRBV12-4	TRBJ2-2	.	many	CASRVKFGGWMSTGELFF	TGTGCCAGCAGAGTTAAATTCGGGGGATGGATGAGCACCGGGGAGCTGTTTTTT
TRBV14	TRBJ2-7	.	many	CASSQFAREQYF	TGTGCCAGCAGCCAATTCGCGCGCGAGCAGTACTTC
TRBV20-1	TRBJ2-1	TRBD2	.	CSATGLAGGISYNEQFF	TGCAGTGCCACGGGACTAGCGGGAGGAATCTCCTACAATGAGCAGTTCTTC
TRBV7-9	TRBJ2-7	TRBD1	.	CVSSLGGLYEQYF	TGTGTCAGCAGCTTAGGGGGCCTCTACGAGCAGTACTTC
TRBV7-3	TRBJ2-5	.	few	CASSLWSGIQETQYF	TGTGCCAGCAGCTTATGGTCAGGGATCCAAGAGACCCAGTACTTC
TRBV7-9	TRBJ1-2	.	few	CASSLEGYDSGGYTF	TGTGCCAGCAGCTTAGAAGGGTACGATTCAGGTGGCTACACCTTC
TRBV20-1	TRBJ2-3	TRBD2	.	CSVALRGSVDTQYF	TGCAGTGTCGCGCTGCGGGGGTCGGTAGATACGCAGTATTTT
TRBV7-2	TRBJ1-5	.	.	CASSRNTGSNQPQHF	TGTGCCAGCAGCCGTAATACAGGGAGCAATCAGCCCCAGCATTTT
TRBV6-1	TRBJ2-7	.	many	CASSVWQGSYEQYF	TGTGCCAGCAGTGTATGGCAGGGGAGCTACGAGCAGTACTTC
TRBV7-2	TRBJ2-1	.	.	CASSLDSVQYNEQFF	TGTGCCAGCAGCTTAGATTCCGTGCAGTACAATGAGCAGTTCTTC
TRBV14	TRBJ2-7	.	once	CASSQDLAFRGNEQYF	TGTGCCAGCAGCCAAGATCTGGCGTTTAGAGGCAATGAGCAGTACTTC
TRBV15	TRBJ2-2	.	few	CATTKRGVYGELFF	TGTGCCACCACCAAGAGGGGTGTATACGGGGAGCTGTTTTTT
TRBV6-5	TRBJ2-1	.	many	CASSYSDWFNEQFF	TGTGCCAGCAGTTACTCCGACTGGTTCAATGAGCAGTTCTTC
TRBV20-1	TRBJ2-7	TRBD2	.	CSARDTLSSGIYEQYF	TGCAGTGCTAGGGATACCCTCTCTAGCGGGATCTACGAGCAGTACTTC
TRBV5-1	TRBJ1-2	TRBD1	many	CASSFNPGTGDGYTF	TGCGCCAGCAGCTTCAATCCCGGGACAGGGGATGGCTACACCTTC
TRBV12-3/TRBV12-4	TRBJ2-3	.	many	CASSVQGDTQYF	TGTGCCAGCAGCGTGCAGGGGGATACGCAGTATTTT
TRBV12-3/TRBV12-4	TRBJ1-1	.	many	CASSWGKEAFF	TGTGCCAGCAGTTGGGGGAAAGAAGCTTTCTTT
TRBV18	TRBJ2-1	.	many	CASSPNPGPEGEQFF	TGTGCCAGCTCACCTAATCCCGGTCCGGAGGGTGAGCAGTTCTTC
TRBV4-1	TRBJ2-7	.	few	CASSQVGRNSYEQYF	TGCGCCAGCAGCCAAGTCGGCAGGAACTCCTACGAGCAGTACTTC
TRBV15	TRBJ2-1	.	.	CATSRAWGDNEQFF	TGTGCCACCAGCAGAGCTTGGGGGGACAATGAGCAGTTCTTC
TRBV7-6	TRBJ2-1	.	.	CASSLAETSSYNEQFF	TGTGCCAGCAGCTTAGCGGAGACTAGCTCCTACAATGAGCAGTTCTTC
TRBV20-1	TRBJ2-5	.	few	CSARVPEIKETQYF	TGCAGTGCTAGAGTACCGGAGATAAAGGAGACCCAGTACTTC
TRBV27	TRBJ2-2	TRBD2	.	CASSLVIAGGGLNTGELFF	TGTGCCAGCAGTTTGGTGATAGCTGGGGGGGGTTTGAACACCGGGGAGCTGTTTTTT
TRBV7-2	TRBJ2-3	.	few	CASSLYGGVGDTQYF	TGTGCCAGCAGCTTATATGGGGGAGTGGGAGATACGCAGTATTTT
TRBV7-9	TRBJ1-1	.	once	CASSLGGAANTEAFF	TGTGCCAGCAGCTTAGGAGGCGCGGCGAACACTGAAGCTTTCTTT
TRBV5-1	TRBJ2-7	TRBD1	many	CASSLTGDYEQYF	TGCGCCAGCAGCTTGACAGGGGACTACGAGCAGTACTTC
TRBV6-1	TRBJ2-2	.	many	CASSRRDTGELFF	TGTGCCAGCAGCCGACGAGACACCGGGGAGCTGTTTTTT
TRBV28	TRBJ2-7	.	.	CASSTQGPSYEQYF	TGTGCCAGCAGTACTCAGGGGCCTTCCTACGAGCAGTACTTC
TRBV20-1	TRBJ2-3	.	many	CSAEPRGYTDTQYF	TGCAGTGCCGAACCCCGGGGGTACACAGATACGCAGTATTTT